This T cell receptor (beta chain) was profiled in a study of CD8+CD57+ T cells in acquired aplastic anemia. Study background: The study obtained an average of roughly 2.9 ug of DNA from sorted CD4+ and CD8+ cells. Whole-study results and caveats: There were over 25 CD8+ CDR3 sequences that occurred in both patients and controls. Patients showed no significant difference from controls in CD8+ Simpson's diversity.

Ten or more counts support this clonotype. Antigen: not known. Sequencing involved patients with CD8+CD57+ cell expansion previously shown by flow cytometry. Genomic DNA acted as the template from which TCR beta VDJ combination and CDR3 sequence profiling were carried out. TCRdb reprocessed the reads with MiXCR, giving one entry per CDR3 protein. Among a few hundred thousand distinct CDR3 sequences listed, under 50% were seen once. The germline gives CDR1 SGHAT, CDR2 FQNNGV. V was shortened by 4 bases and J by 4 bases, with 11 bases between the two germline ends. The CDR3 is 15 amino acids. V usage is TRBV11-2 and J usage is TRBJ2-6; TRBD1 is a possible D gene (7 bases). The TCR sequence derives from a human donor with aplastic anemia. Specimen: sorted CD4+, CD8+, or CD8+CD57+ T cells (not recorded which) from PBMCs. Here the CDR3 reads CASSSRGAGANVLTF. Written as DNA, the CDR3 is TGTGCCAGCAGCTCCAGGGGGGCGGGGGCCAACGTCCTGACTTTC.